This T cell receptor (beta chain) stems from a study of blood T cells in healthy people across ages. General observations from the study: CMV infection status of these donors was not known. Naive CD4+ cells and diversity were both higher in long-lived donors than in aged donors.

The germline V and J ends were trimmed by 7 bases and 4 bases, with 15 bases remaining between them. The V gene's germline CDR1 is MNHEY and CDR2 SVGAGI. The CDR3 consists of 14 residues. On this clonotype: Its target is not known.

The use of a sample-barcoded 5' primer and a J-beta primer mix characterized a second PCR of about 7 to 12 cycles. TCRdb ran MiXCR on the 5' RACE reads and lists one entry per CDR3 protein. The table lists about 1.8 million distinct CDR3 sequences, about 50% of them singletons, with 2.1% in the top ten. The chain carries TRBV6-5 and TRBJ2-3; D remains ambiguous. Sample: blood. The source is a woman between 40 and 50 years old in good health. DNA for the CDR3: TGTGCCAGCATCACTCTTACACGCCCAGATACGCAGTATTTT. This gives the protein CASITLTRPDTQYF.